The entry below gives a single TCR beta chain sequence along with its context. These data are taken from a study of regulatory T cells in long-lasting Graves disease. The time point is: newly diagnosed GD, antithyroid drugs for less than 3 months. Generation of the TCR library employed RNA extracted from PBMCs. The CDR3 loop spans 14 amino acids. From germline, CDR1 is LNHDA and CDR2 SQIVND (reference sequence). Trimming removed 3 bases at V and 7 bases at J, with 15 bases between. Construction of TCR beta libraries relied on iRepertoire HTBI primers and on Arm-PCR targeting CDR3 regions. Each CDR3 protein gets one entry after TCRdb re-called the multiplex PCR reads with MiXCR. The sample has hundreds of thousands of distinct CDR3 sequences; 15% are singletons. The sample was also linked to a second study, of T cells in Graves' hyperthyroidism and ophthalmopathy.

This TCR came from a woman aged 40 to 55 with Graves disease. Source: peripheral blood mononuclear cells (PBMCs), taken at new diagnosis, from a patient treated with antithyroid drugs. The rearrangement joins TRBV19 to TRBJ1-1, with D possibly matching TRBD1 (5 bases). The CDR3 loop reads CASSMGPLKGEAFF. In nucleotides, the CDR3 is TGTGCCAGTAGTATGGGGCCCCTCAAGGGTGAAGCTTTCTTT.